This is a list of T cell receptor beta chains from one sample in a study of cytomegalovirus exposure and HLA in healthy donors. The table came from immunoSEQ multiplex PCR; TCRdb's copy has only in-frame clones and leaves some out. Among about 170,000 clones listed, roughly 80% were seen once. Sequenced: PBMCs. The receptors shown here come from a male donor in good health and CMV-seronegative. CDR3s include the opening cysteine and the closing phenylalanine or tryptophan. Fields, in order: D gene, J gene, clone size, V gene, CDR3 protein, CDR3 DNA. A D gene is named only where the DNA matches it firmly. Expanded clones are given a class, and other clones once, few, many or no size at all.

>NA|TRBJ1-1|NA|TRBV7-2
CASSRELVRYAEAFF
TGTGCCAGCAGCCGAGAACTCGTCCGGTACGCTGAAGCTTTCTTT
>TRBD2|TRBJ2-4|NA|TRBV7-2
CASSSSSGGDGLNIQYF
TGTGCCAGCAGCTCGTCTAGCGGGGGGGACGGGCTAAACATTCAGTACTTC
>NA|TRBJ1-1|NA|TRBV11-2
CASSFEGPNTEAFF
TGTGCCAGCAGCTTTGAGGGCCCGAACACTGAAGCTTTCTTT
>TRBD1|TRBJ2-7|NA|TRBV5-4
CASSAGQGKAYEQYF
TGTGCCAGCAGCGCAGGACAGGGGAAAGCCTACGAGCAGTACTTC
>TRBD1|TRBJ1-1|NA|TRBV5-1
CASSLLHRQGANTEAFF
TGCGCCAGCAGCTTACTCCACCGACAGGGGGCGAACACTGAAGCTTTCTTT
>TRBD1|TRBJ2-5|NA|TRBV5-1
CASRSTSGTGQETQYF
TGCGCCAGCAGATCCACTTCTGGGACAGGCCAAGAGACCCAGTACTTC
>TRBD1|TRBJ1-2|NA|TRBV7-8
CASSFGQGNYGYTF
TGTGCCAGCAGCTTTGGACAGGGGAACTATGGCTACACCTTC
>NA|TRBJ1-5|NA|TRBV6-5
CASRSWESNQPQHF
TGTGCCAGCCGGAGCTGGGAGAGCAATCAGCCCCAGCATTTT
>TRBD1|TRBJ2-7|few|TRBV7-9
CASSSNRDRAYEQYF
TGTGCCAGCAGCTCAAACCGGGACAGGGCCTACGAGCAGTACTTC
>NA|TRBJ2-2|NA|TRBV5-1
CASSLLDSNTGELFF
TGCGCCAGCAGCTTATTGGACAGCAACACCGGGGAGCTGTTTTTT
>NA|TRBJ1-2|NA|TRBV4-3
CASSQETGRGYTF
TGCGCCAGCAGCCAAGAAACAGGGAGAGGCTACACCTTC
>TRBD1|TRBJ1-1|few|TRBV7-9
CASSHRQGARNTEAFF
TGTGCCAGCAGCCACCGACAGGGGGCGCGGAACACTGAAGCTTTCTTT
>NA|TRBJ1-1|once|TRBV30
CAWTLGGTEAFF
TGTGCCTGGACGCTGGGAGGCACTGAAGCTTTCTTT
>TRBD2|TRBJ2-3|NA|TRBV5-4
CASSSRLAGDTDTQYF
TGTGCCAGCAGCTCCCGACTAGCGGGGGACACAGATACGCAGTATTTT
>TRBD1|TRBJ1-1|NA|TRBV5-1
CASSSTGFTTEAFF
TGCGCCAGCAGCTCGACAGGGTTTACGACTGAAGCTTTCTTT
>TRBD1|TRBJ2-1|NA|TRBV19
CASSIPGQGAYNEQFF
TGTGCCAGTAGTATCCCCGGACAGGGGGCCTACAATGAGCAGTTCTTC
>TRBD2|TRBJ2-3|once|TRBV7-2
CASSPRRLAGGRHTQYF
TGTGCCAGCAGCCCCCGGCGGCTAGCGGGGGGGCGACATACGCAGTATTTT
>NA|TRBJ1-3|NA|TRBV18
CASSPSGVGFVNTIYF
TGTGCCAGCTCACCGTCAGGGGTTGGATTCGTAAACACCATATATTTT
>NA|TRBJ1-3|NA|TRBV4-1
CASSGQRSGTIYF
TGCGCCAGCAGCGGACAGCGGTCGGGCACCATATATTTT
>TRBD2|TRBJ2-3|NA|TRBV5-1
CASSLDLGGRGDTQYF
TGCGCCAGCAGCTTGGATCTGGGCGGGAGGGGAGATACGCAGTATTTT
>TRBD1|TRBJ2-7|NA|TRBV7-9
CSSSTPGQGYEQYF
TGTTCCAGCAGCACCCCGGGACAGGGATACGAGCAGTACTTC
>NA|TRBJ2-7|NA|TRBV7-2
CASSLSRDLDEQYF
TGTGCCAGCAGCTTAAGCAGGGATCTCGACGAGCAGTACTTC
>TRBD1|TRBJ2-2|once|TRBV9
CASSPRDSRDGELFF
TGTGCCAGCAGCCCCCGGGACAGTAGAGACGGGGAGCTGTTTTTT
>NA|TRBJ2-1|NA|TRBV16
CASTSGGTGYNEQFF
TGTGCCAGCACCAGCGGGGGGACAGGCTACAATGAGCAGTTCTTC
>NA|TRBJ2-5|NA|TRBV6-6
CATGTSQETQYF
TGTGCCACAGGAACCTCGCAAGAGACCCAGTACTTC
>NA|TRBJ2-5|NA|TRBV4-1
CASSHTIGQGKETQYF
TGCGCCAGCAGCCACACGATCGGTCAGGGAAAGGAGACCCAGTACTTC
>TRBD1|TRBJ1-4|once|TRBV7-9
CASSATGSLGEKLFF
TGTGCCAGCAGCGCGACAGGGTCGTTGGGGGAAAAACTGTTTTTT
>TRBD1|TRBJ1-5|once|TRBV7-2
CASSLGQGGQPQHF
TGTGCCAGCAGCTTAGGGCAGGGGGGTCAGCCCCAGCATTTT
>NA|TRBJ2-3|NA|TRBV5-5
CASSSRTGVGTDTQYF
TGTGCCAGCAGCTCTCGGACGGGAGTCGGCACAGATACGCAGTATTTT
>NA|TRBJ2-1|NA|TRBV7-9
CASEAYNEQFF
TGTGCCAGCGAGGCGTACAATGAGCAGTTCTTC
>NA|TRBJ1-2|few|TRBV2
CASRTTDERNYGYTF
TGTGCCAGCAGGACGACTGACGAACGGAACTATGGCTACACCTTC
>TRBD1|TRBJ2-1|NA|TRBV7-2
CASSLVSGTASYNEQFF
TGTGCCAGCAGCTTAGTATCCGGGACAGCTTCCTACAATGAGCAGTTCTTC
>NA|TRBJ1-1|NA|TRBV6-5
CASSYSITGNTEAFF
TGTGCCAGCAGTTACTCCATCACAGGGAATACTGAAGCTTTCTTT
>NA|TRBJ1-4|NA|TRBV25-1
CASSGTRGVGAKLFF
TGTGCCAGCAGTGGGACTAGGGGAGTCGGGGCGAAACTGTTTTTT
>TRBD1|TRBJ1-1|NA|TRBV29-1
CSGTQGQGATEAFF
TGCAGCGGCACTCAAGGACAGGGAGCTACTGAAGCTTTCTTT
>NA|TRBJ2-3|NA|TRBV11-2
CASSLFGGSGTDTQYF
TGTGCCAGCAGCTTATTTGGTGGTAGCGGAACAGATACGCAGTATTTT
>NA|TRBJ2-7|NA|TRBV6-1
CASRARQSSYEQYF
TGTGCCAGCAGAGCCCGACAGAGCTCCTACGAGCAGTACTTC
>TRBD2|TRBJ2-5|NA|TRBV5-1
CASSAGLAGGETQYF
TGCGCCAGCAGCGCTGGACTAGCGGGGGGGGAGACCCAGTACTTC
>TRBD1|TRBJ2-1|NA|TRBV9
CASSADRGRSKYEQFF
TGTGCCAGCAGCGCGGACAGGGGAAGGTCCAAGTATGAGCAGTTCTTC
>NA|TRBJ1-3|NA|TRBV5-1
CASSLAGQGRNTIYF
TGCGCCAGCAGCTTGGCCGGGCAGGGCAGAAACACCATATATTTT
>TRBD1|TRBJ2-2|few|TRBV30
CAWSVQGGTGELFF
TGTGCCTGGAGTGTACAGGGGGGCACCGGGGAGCTGTTTTTT
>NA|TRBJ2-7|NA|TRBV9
CASSAGDSSYEQYF
TGTGCCAGCAGCGCGGGGGACAGCTCCTACGAGCAGTACTTC
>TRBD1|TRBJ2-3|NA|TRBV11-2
CASSPLTGGGGHTQYF
TGTGCCAGCAGCCCCCTGACAGGGGGCGGAGGACATACGCAGTATTTT
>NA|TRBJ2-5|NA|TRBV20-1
CSARVQETQYF
TGCAGTGCTAGAGTCCAGGAGACCCAGTACTTC
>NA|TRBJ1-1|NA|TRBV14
CASSQGPTEAFF
TGTGCCAGCAGCCAGGGGCCCACTGAAGCTTTCTTT
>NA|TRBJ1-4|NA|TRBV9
CASSGQINEKLFF
TGTGCCAGCAGCGGACAGATTAATGAAAAACTGTTTTTT
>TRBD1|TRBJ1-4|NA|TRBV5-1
CASSFGQGANEKLFF
TGCGCCAGCAGCTTCGGACAGGGCGCTAATGAAAAACTGTTTTTT